Shown below are 16 T cell receptor beta chains from a single sample sequenced in a study of OX40 agonist ivuxolimab in advanced cancers. Clones were sequenced by immunoSEQ multiplex PCR, and TCRdb holds only the in-frame ones, with some missing. The sample has about 44,000 clones, 70% to 90% seen once; the top ten hold around 50%. The sequencing used CD4+ or CD8+ T cells sorted from blood, collected in a trial of the OX40 agonist ivuxolimab. Receptors originate from an adult with an advanced solid tumor such as melanoma, head and neck, liver or kidney cancer.

The chain joins TRBV6-5 to TRBJ1-3, with 7 bases matching TRBD1. V was clipped by 8 bases and J by 4 bases; unmatched bases: 8. CDR3 size: 14 residues. Germline V CDR1 and CDR2: MNHEY, SVGAGI. The CDR3 bases are TGTGCCAGCTCAACAACAGGGGAAGGAAACACCATATATTTT. Protein sequence: CASSTTGEGNTIYF.

This clone was detected only a few times. The chain joins TRBV11-2 to TRBJ1-5, with D possibly being TRBD1 (5 bases). CDR1 and CDR2 (germline): SGHAT, FQNNGV. This CDR3 is 13 amino acids long. V lost 5 bases and J 8 bases, leaving 13 bases between the germline ends. This CDR3 is CASSNGHLEPQHF. The DNA for the CDR3 is TGTGCCAGCAGCAACGGACACCTCGAGCCCCAGCATTTT.

The chain recombines TRBV7-9 with TRBJ2-2; 7 nucleotides match TRBD1. V lost 2 bases and J lost 0; bases outside the gene matches: 6. This CDR3 contains 17 residues. CDR1 is SEHNR, CDR2 FQNEAQ, per germline (reference sequence). The CDR3, as DNA: TGTGCCAGCAGCTTACGATTCGACAGGGCGAACACCGGGGAGCTGTTTTTT. This translates into CASSLRFDRANTGELFF.

The chain carries TRBV10-2 and TRBJ2-7, with 15 positions matching TRBD2. The CDR3 is 17 amino acids. V shed 6 bases and J 3 bases; nucleotides not matched to a gene: 9. CDR1 WSHSY and CDR2 SAAADI come from the germline V gene. CDR3 region: CASSPGTSGGLHYEQYF. In DNA, the CDR3 is TGCGCCAGCAGCCCTGGGACTAGCGGGGGGCTACACTACGAGCAGTACTTC.

The chain combines TRBV5-1 with TRBJ2-1; no clear D gene. V lost 0 bases and J lost 8, with 6 bases in between. Germline values: CDR1 SGHRS, CDR2 YFSETQ. CDR3 size: 12 residues. DNA of the CDR3: TGCGCCAGCAGCTTGGACGCCTATGAGCAGTTCTTC. Protein: CASSLDAYEQFF.

The V call is TRBV6-1, the J call TRBJ1-2; D possibly corresponds to TRBD1 (5 bases). Trimming removed 3 bases at V and 6 bases at J, with 20 bases between. Germline V gene sequence: CDR1 MNHNS, CDR2 SASEGT. The CDR3 totals 16 residues. The CDR3: CASSEGNPGVGDGYTF. The CDR3 nucleotides read TGTGCCAGCAGTGAGGGGAATCCGGGGGTTGGTGATGGCTACACCTTC.

This sequence joins TRBV2 and TRBJ2-5; 8 bases line up with TRBD1. The CDR3 length is 13 residues. Germline CDR1 is SNHLY and CDR2 is FYNNEI. V trimming: 4 bases; J trimming: 5 bases; junction bases outside the gene matches: 3. CDR3 sequence (DNA): TGTGCCAGCAGTGGACAGGGGATGGAGACCCAGTACTTC. Translating it yields CASSGQGMETQYF.

This clone was picked up one time. The chain employs TRBV19 and TRBJ2-3; no reliable D call. The CDR3 spans 16 residues. Trimming took 5 bases from V and 3 from J, leaving 18 bases between them. Germline lookup yields CDR1 LNHDA and CDR2 SQIVND (reference sequence). CDR3 sequence reads: CASSLPMELNTDTQYF. CDR3 in DNA: TGTGCCAGTAGTCTTCCTATGGAGCTAAATACAGATACGCAGTATTTT.

The chain combines TRBV19 with TRBJ1-6; no clear D. CDR1 and CDR2 (germline): LNHDA, SQIVND (reference sequence). With 7 bases removed from V and 8 bases from J, the gap between germline ends came to 12 bases. This CDR3 is built from 13 residues. The CDR3 bases are TGTGCCAGTAACCCTGGGAACCATTCACCCCTCCACTTT. Translation: CASNPGNHSPLHF.

The chain combines TRBV29-1 with TRBJ2-6; D is unresolved. Trimming removed 4 bases at V and 2 bases at J, with 15 bases between. From germline, CDR1 is SQVTM and CDR2 ANQGSEA. The CDR3 consists of 16 residues. Written as DNA, the CDR3 is TGCAGCGTTGGGTCAGTGCCACCCGCTGGGGCCAACGTCCTGACTTTC. It translates to CSVGSVPPAGANVLTF.

This clone was observed a single time. The chain couples TRBV5-1 to TRBJ1-2; 10 bases fit TRBD1. The CDR3 sequence is 13 residues long. The V segment lost 4 bases and the J segment 6 bases; nucleotides outside the gene matches: 3. From germline, CDR1 is SGHRS and CDR2 YFSETQ. In DNA, the CDR3 is TGCGCCAGCAGCCCCGACAGGGGGCATGGCTACACCTTC. Protein product: CASSPDRGHGYTF.

This chain uses TRBV5-1 with TRBJ2-3; TRBD1 matches 9 bases. This CDR3 comprises 15 residues. Trimming at V came to 4 bases and at J to 0 bases, leaving 3 bases not matched to a gene. CDR1 is SGHRS, CDR2 YFSETQ, per germline. The CDR3 nucleotides read TGCGCCAGCAGCGGTGACAGGGGGAGCACAGATACGCAGTATTTT. Its protein product is CASSGDRGSTDTQYF.

CDR3 amino acids: CASSSPPPGVYEQYF. CDR3 sequence (DNA): TGTGCCAGCAGCTCGCCCCCCCCGGGGGTCTACGAGCAGTACTTC. This chain links TRBV7-2 with TRBJ2-7, with D possibly matching TRBD2 (6 bases). V lost 4 bases and J 3 bases, leaving 16 bases between the germline ends. This CDR3 has 15 residues. The germline CDR1 and CDR2 sequences are SGHTA and FQGNSA.

This chain's CDR3 is CSVDGIPGGAFADTQYF. CDR3 DNA sequence: TGCAGCGTTGATGGTATTCCGGGGGGGGCTTTTGCAGATACGCAGTATTTT. The rearrangement links TRBV29-1 to TRBJ2-3, with TRBD2 matching over 8 bases. Germline lookup yields CDR1 SQVTM and CDR2 ANQGSEA. This CDR3 has 17 amino acids. Trimming cost V 3 bases and J 4 bases; bases outside gene matches: 15.

The J gene is TRBJ2-3, the V gene TRBV29-1, with TRBD2 identical over 7 bases. Unmatched junction bases numbered 8, after V lost 1 base and J lost 4 bases. The CDR3 sequence is 15 residues long. Germline V gives CDR1 SQVTM, CDR2 ANQGSEA. The CDR3, as DNA: TGCAGCGTTGAAGGATTGACGGGGAGGGCAGATACGCAGTATTTT. This encodes CSVEGLTGRADTQYF.

The chain carries TRBV28 and TRBJ1-2; possible D gene TRBD1, 6 bases. V was pared by 5 bases and J by 4 bases, with 14 bases between. The CDR3 contains 14 residues. Germline V gene sequence: CDR1 MDHEN, CDR2 SYDVKM. The CDR3 region is CASSPHRVAYGYTF. For the CDR3, the DNA is TGTGCCAGCAGTCCCCACAGGGTGGCCTATGGCTACACCTTC.